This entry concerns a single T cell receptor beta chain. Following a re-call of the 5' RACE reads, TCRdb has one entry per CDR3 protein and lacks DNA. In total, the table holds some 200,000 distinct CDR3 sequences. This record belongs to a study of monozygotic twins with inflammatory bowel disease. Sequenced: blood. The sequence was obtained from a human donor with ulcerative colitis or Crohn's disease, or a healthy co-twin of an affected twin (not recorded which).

The CDR3 loop reads CASSPPRRGVQFSSSYNEQLF. V is TRBV5-6 and J is TRBJ2-1; TCRdb proposes TRBD2, but this gene call is untestable without DNA. This CDR3 comprises 21 residues. Germline CDR1 and CDR2: SGHDT and YYEEEE.